One T cell receptor (beta chain) is described in this entry. These data belong to a study of blood T cells in healthy people across ages. A J-beta primer mix and a sample-barcoded 5' primer were used in a second PCR of roughly 6 to 11 cycles. TCRdb re-called the 5' RACE reads through MiXCR, storing one row per CDR3 protein. The sample records about 1.8 million distinct CDR3 sequences, around half being singletons. CDR3 length equals 15 residues. In germline, CDR1 is SGHRS, CDR2 YFSETQ. The J segment lost 5 bases and the V segment lost 3 bases, leaving 10 bases of the junction unmatched. This rearrangement joins TRBV5-1 to TRBJ1-2; 7 bases are a match to TRBD1. Sequenced sample: blood. The source is a woman in her thirties or forties in good health. The CDR3 loop reads CASSSPRDRSYGYTF. CDR3 bases: TGCGCCAGCAGCTCGCCCCGGGACAGATCTTATGGCTACACCTTC.